What follows are 5 T cell receptor beta chains derived from one specimen sequenced in a study of PD-1 blockade in mismatch repair-deficient tumors. Assay: immunoSEQ multiplex PCR; the TCRdb copy retains only in-frame clones and omits some. Here the sample spans 60,000 to 70,000 clones, 88% being singletons. The sequencing used peripheral blood, collected 52 weeks after starting pembrolizumab. The origin of the receptors is an adult with mismatch repair-deficient cancer.

This clone came up once. The gene calls are TRBV12-5 and TRBJ2-1, with D tentatively TRBD2 (6 bases). This CDR3 is 17 amino acids long. Germline CDR1 is LGHNT and CDR2 is FRNRAP. V lost 4 bases and J 2 bases, leaving 18 bases between the germline ends. CDR3 bases: TGTGCTAGTGGTTACAGCGGGTGGACCGTGACCTACAATGAGCAGTTCTTC. Its protein is CASGYSGWTVTYNEQFF.

This sequence joins TRBV4-3 and TRBJ1-4, with D perhaps matching TRBD1 (5 bases). Germline V gene lookup returns CDR1 LGHNA and CDR2 YSLEER. This CDR3 contains 16 residues. Between the trimmed V and J ends, which lost 3 bases and 8 bases, there was a span of 19 bases. The CDR3 here is CASSQDHRQSGEKLFF. CDR3 coding DNA: TGCGCCAGCAGCCAGGATCACAGGCAATCAGGCGAAAAACTGTTTTTT.

The chain combines TRBV25-1 with TRBJ2-3; possibly TRBD1 or TRBD2 for D (5 bases each). Trimming left V 5 bases short and J 5 bases short, with 17 bases between. Germline assignment: CDR1 MGHDK and CDR2 SYGVNS. The CDR3 spans 15 residues. CDR3 loop: CASSSVTASGDTQYF. For the CDR3, the DNA is TGTGCCAGCAGTTCGGTGACAGCCAGCGGAGATACGCAGTATTTT.

This chain connects TRBV13 to TRBJ2-3, with 8 bases aligning to TRBD2. CDR1 is PRHDT and CDR2 is FYEKMQ in the germline V gene (reference sequence). The CDR3 length is 15 residues. J lost 1 base, V lost 10 bases, and 10 bases had no gene match. This CDR3 reads CATLLLAEGTDTQYF. The CDR3 nucleotides are TGTGCCACGCTCCTACTAGCGGAGGGCACAGATACGCAGTATTTT.

The chain employs TRBV25-1 and TRBJ1-4; 10 nucleotides agree with TRBD1. Germline CDR1 is MGHDK and CDR2 is SYGVNS. With V trimmed by 8 bases and J by 7 bases, 4 bases remained unmatched. The CDR3 runs 13 residues. As DNA, the CDR3 is TGTGCCAGCGCCGGGACAGGGGTTGAAAAACTGTTTTTT. Translation gives CASAGTGVEKLFF.